This T cell receptor beta chain was obtained from a study of cytomegalovirus exposure and HLA in healthy donors. This clone has just a few counts. Its specificity is unknown. Data came from immunoSEQ multiplex PCR; TCRdb stores just in-frame clones and leaves some out. The sample lists about 180,000 clones, less than 85% seen once, with around a sixth in the top ten. Broader study findings: The dataset shows that most TCR sequences were rare, while some public TCRs occurred in many donors. Later, an analysis found that TCR clusters from the first cohort tended to co-occur in the 120 validation repertoires.

The sequence came from a man between 18 and 29 years old in good health and CMV-seropositive. The sequencing sample was made of PBMCs.

In DNA, the CDR3 is TGTGCCAGCAGCTTAAGCGGCGATAATGGTCAGCCCCAGCATTTT. Translated, it gives CASSLSGDNGQPQHF. The J gene is TRBJ1-5, the V gene TRBV7-2; unclear D gene. The CDR3 spans 15 residues. CDR1 and CDR2 from the germline V gene are SGHTA and FQGNSA. Trimming left V 2 bases short and J 6 bases short, with 14 bases between.